The 14 T cell receptor beta chains reported below all come from one sample, sequenced in a study of CD8 T cells in ankylosing spondylitis. MiXCR was run by TCRdb on the 5' RACE reads, yielding one entry per CDR3 protein. This table holds about 340,000 distinct CDR3 sequences, approximately 15% found once. The sequenced sample consisted of blood, either unsorted or a sorted T cell fraction (not recorded which). These receptors all stem from a male donor with ankylosing spondylitis or in good health (not recorded which).

This clonotype was counted ten times or more. The rearrangement uses TRBV20-1 and TRBJ2-1; 10 nucleotides align to TRBD2. The germline gives CDR1 DFQATT, CDR2 SNEGSKA (reference sequence). V shed 1 base, J shed 1 base, and the junction held 1 base outside the gene matches. The CDR3 contains 15 residues. CDR3: CSARGTSGSYNEQFF. The CDR3 nucleotides read TGCAGTGCTAGAGGGACTAGCGGTTCCTACAATGAGCAGTTCTTC.

There are many counts of this clonotype. The CDR3 sequence is CAISGTGQETQYF. The CDR3 coding sequence is TGTGCCATCAGTGGGACAGGCCAAGAGACCCAGTACTTC. The gene calls are TRBV10-3 and TRBJ2-5; 7 bases fit TRBD1. The germline V gene encodes CDR1 ENHRY and CDR2 SYGVKD. This CDR3 is 13 amino acids long. V lost 4 bases and J lost 1; bases outside the gene matches: 0.

This chain joins TRBV7-2 and TRBJ1-1; 7 bases match TRBD1. The CDR3 has 14 residues. The germline V gene has CDR1 SGHTA and CDR2 FQGNSA. Unmatched junction bases numbered 5, after V lost 6 bases and J lost 1 base. Written as DNA, the CDR3 is TGTGCCAGCAGGCTGGACAGGAGGAACACTGAAGCTTTCTTT. It yields the protein CASRLDRRNTEAFF. The variable domain in full, with the rest retrieved from reference TRBV7-2 and TRBJ1-1, is GAGVSQSPSNKVTEKGKDVELRCDPISGHTALYWYRQSLGQGLEFLIYFQGNSAPDKSGLPSDRFSAERTGGSVSTLTIQRTQQEDSAVYLCASRLDRRNTEAFFGQGTRLTVV.

This chain links TRBV4-1 with TRBJ2-7; 11 bases align to TRBD1. With V trimmed by 2 bases and J by 10 bases, 7 bases remained unmatched. The CDR3 totals 14 residues. Germline V gives CDR1 MGHRA, CDR2 YSYEKL. For the CDR3, the DNA is TGCGCCAGCAGCCAATCCGGGACAGGGGGAGGACAGTACTTC. Amino acid sequence: CASSQSGTGGGQYF.

The V and J genes are TRBV3-1 and TRBJ1-2; TRBD1 is a possible D gene (5 bases). The CDR3 contains 14 residues. The V and J ends lost 1 base and 7 bases respectively, with 13 bases between them. Germline CDR1 and CDR2: LGHDT and YNNKEL (reference sequence). The CDR3 DNA reads as TGTGCCAGCAGCCAAGGTCGGGGGGAGAGTGGCTACACCTTC. Its translation: CASSQGRGESGYTF.

The V and J genes are TRBV6-1 and TRBJ2-1; tentative D call: TRBD1 (5 bases). Germline V gives CDR1 MNHNS, CDR2 SASEGT. The CDR3 is 14 amino acids. Trimming removed 3 bases at V and 4 bases at J, with 10 bases between. The CDR3 sequence: CASSESDRYNEQFF. CDR3 in DNA: TGTGCCAGCAGTGAGTCCGACAGATACAATGAGCAGTTCTTC.

The rearrangement uses TRBV12-3 or TRBV12-4 and TRBJ2-1, with no clear D. V lost 8 bases, J lost 6 bases, and 8 bases lay in between. This CDR3 comprises 11 residues. The CDR3 DNA follows: TGTGCCAGCGGGGTTGGCAATGAGCAGTTCTTC. This translates into CASGVGNEQFF.

This clonotype appeared a few times. The rearrangement joins TRBV7-9 to TRBJ1-4; 7 positions agree with TRBD1. This CDR3 region has 14 residues. From germline, CDR1 is SEHNR and CDR2 FQNEAQ (reference sequence). J gave up 4 bases and V 3 bases, and 2 bases lay outside the gene matches. CDR3 loop: CASSLGQSNEKLFF. CDR3 bases: TGTGCCAGCAGCTTGGGACAGAGTAATGAAAAACTGTTTTTT. The variable domain in full, with the rest retrieved from reference TRBV7-9 and TRBJ1-4, is DTGVSQNPRHKITKRGQNVTFRCDPISEHNRLYWYRQTLGQGPEFLTYFQNEAQLEKSRLLSDRFSAERPKGSFSTLEIQRTEQGDSAMYLCASSLGQSNEKLFFGSGTQLSVL.

At least ten counts were recorded for this clonotype. This rearrangement joins TRBV12-3 or TRBV12-4 to TRBJ1-6; 8 bases line up with TRBD1. This CDR3 contains 16 residues. Germline trimming cut 5 bases from V and 7 bases from J; bases unmatched to any gene: 10. The CDR3 region is CASSVRDPGGNSPLHF. CDR3 DNA: TGTGCCAGCAGTGTCCGGGACCCAGGGGGCAATTCACCCCTCCACTTT.

This clonotype was picked up a small number of times. The rearrangement links TRBV9 to TRBJ1-2; tentatively, D is TRBD1 (5 bases). The ends were cut back, 3 bases at V and 0 bases at J, with 9 bases in the middle. CDR1 and CDR2 (germline): SGDLS, YYNGEE. The length of the CDR3 is 14 residues. CDR3 residues: CASSGQQANYGYTF. As DNA, the CDR3 is TGTGCCAGCAGCGGACAGCAAGCTAACTATGGCTACACCTTC.

A few counts support this clonotype. The chain couples TRBV18 to TRBJ2-5, with 9 bases lining up with TRBD1. The CDR3 consists of 15 residues. Germline CDR1 is KGHSH and CDR2 is LQKENI. V shed 5 bases and J 5 bases; nucleotides not matched to a gene: 9. The CDR3 DNA sequence: TGTGCCAGCTCAGCCGGGACAGGGAGGGAGGAGACCCAGTACTTC. It specifies CASSAGTGREETQYF. Based on the CDR3 plus reference TRBV18 and TRBJ2-5, the full variable domain is NAGVMQNPRHLVRRRGQEARLRCSPMKGHSHVYWYRQLPEEGLKFMVYLQKENIIDESGMPKERFSAEFPKEGPSILRIQQVVRGDSAAYFCASSAGTGREETQYFGPGTRLLVL.

This chain connects TRBV5-1 to TRBJ1-4; TRBD1 agrees at 7 bases. The germline V gene encodes CDR1 SGHRS and CDR2 YFSETQ. Losses at the gene ends were 2 bases for V and 5 bases for J; bases not matched to a gene: 6. CDR3 length: 15 residues. This CDR3 reads CASSLIGQENEKLFF. CDR3 DNA sequence: TGCGCCAGCAGCTTAATTGGACAGGAGAATGAAAAACTGTTTTTT. Looking up the rest from reference TRBV5-1 and TRBJ1-4 gives the full variable domain: KAGVTQTPRYLIKTRGQQVTLSCSPISGHRSVSWYQQTPGQGLQFLFEYFSETQRNKGNFPGRFSGRQFSNSRSEMNVSTLELGDSALYLCASSLIGQENEKLFFGSGTQLSVL.

The table lists this clonotype with a few counts. V is TRBV5-1 and J is TRBJ2-7, with 14 nucleotides matching TRBD2. Trimming cost V 4 bases and J 1 base; bases outside gene matches: 4. This CDR3 comprises 16 residues. CDR1 SGHRS and CDR2 YFSETQ come from the germline V gene. The CDR3 loop is CASSAGLAGGSYEQYF. DNA for the CDR3: TGCGCCAGCAGCGCAGGACTAGCGGGAGGATCCTACGAGCAGTACTTC.

This clonotype was seen a few times. The V and J genes are TRBV20-1 and TRBJ2-3; TRBD2 agrees at 8 bases. Trimming removed 4 bases from V and 2 bases from J; junction bases left unmatched: 8. CDR1 DFQATT and CDR2 SNEGSKA come from the germline V gene (reference sequence). CDR3 size: 15 residues. The DNA of the CDR3 is TGCAGTGCTATTCCCGGGGGGGGGGACACAGATACGCAGTATTTT. It yields the protein CSAIPGGGDTDTQYF.